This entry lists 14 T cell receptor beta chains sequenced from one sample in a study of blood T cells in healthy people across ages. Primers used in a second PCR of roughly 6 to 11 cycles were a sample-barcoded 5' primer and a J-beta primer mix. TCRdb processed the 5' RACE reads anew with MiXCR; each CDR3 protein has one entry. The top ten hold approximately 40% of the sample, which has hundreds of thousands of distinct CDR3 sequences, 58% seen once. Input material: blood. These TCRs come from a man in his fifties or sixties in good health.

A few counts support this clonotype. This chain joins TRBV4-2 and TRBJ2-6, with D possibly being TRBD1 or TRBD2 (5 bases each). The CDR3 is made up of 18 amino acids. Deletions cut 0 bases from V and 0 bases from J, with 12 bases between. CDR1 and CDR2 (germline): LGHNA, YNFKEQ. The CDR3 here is CASSQDGDVNSGANVLTF. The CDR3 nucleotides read TGTGCCAGCAGCCAAGATGGGGACGTCAACTCTGGGGCCAACGTCCTGACTTTC.

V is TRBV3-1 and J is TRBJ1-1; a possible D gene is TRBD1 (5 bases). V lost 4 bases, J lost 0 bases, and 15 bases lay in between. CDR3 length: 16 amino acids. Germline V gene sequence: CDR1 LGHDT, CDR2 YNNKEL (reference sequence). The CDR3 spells CASSPGTERMNTEAFF. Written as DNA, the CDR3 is TGTGCCAGCAGCCCAGGGACCGAGCGCATGAACACTGAAGCTTTCTTT.

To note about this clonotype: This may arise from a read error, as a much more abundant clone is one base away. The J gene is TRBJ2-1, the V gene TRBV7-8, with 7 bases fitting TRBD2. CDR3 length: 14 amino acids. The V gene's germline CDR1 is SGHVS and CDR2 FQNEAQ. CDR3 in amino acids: CASSLGTTVSEQLF. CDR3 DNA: TGTGCCAGCAGCCTGGGGACTACCGTCAGTGAGCAGTTATTC. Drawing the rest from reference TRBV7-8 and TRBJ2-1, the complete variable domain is GAGVSQSPRYKVAKRGQDVALRCDPISGHVSLFWYQQALGQGPEFLTYFQNEAQLDKSGLPSDRFFAERPEGSVSTLKIQRTQQEDSAVYLCASSLGTTVSEQLFGPGTRLTVL.

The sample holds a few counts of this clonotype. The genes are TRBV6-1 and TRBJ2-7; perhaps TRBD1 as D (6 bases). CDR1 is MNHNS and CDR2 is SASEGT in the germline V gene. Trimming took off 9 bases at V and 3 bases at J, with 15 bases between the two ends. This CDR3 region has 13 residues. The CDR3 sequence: CASSRDNYYEQYF. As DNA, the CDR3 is TGTGCCAGTAGCCGGGACAACTACTACGAGCAGTACTTC.

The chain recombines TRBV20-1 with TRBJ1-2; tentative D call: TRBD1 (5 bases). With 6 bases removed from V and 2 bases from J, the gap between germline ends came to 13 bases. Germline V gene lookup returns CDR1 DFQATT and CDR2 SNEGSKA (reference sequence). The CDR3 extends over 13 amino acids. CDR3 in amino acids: CSASSGLNYGYTF. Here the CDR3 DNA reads TGCAGTGCCTCCTCAGGGCTGAACTATGGCTACACCTTC.

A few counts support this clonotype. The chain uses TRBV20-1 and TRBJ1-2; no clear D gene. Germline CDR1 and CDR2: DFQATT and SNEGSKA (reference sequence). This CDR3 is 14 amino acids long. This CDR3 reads CTALNREAGEGYTF. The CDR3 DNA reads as TGCACTGCACTCAATAGGGAGGCGGGAGAGGGCTACACCTTC.

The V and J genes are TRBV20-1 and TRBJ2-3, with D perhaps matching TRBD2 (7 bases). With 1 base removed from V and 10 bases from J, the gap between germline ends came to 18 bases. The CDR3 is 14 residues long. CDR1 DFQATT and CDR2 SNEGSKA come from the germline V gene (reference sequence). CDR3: CSARARTTGGPQYF. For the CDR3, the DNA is TGCAGTGCTAGAGCCCGTACAACGGGGGGCCCGCAGTATTTT.

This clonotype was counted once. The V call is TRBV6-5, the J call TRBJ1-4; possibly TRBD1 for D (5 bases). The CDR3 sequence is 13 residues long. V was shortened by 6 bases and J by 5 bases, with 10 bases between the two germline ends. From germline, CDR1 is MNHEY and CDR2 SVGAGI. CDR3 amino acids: CASRIDSNEKLFF. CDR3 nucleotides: TGTGCCAGCAGGATAGACAGCAATGAAAAACTGTTTTTT.

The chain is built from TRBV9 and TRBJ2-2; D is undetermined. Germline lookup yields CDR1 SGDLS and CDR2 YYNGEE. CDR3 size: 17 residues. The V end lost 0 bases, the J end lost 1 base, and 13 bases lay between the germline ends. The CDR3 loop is CASSVDDQRRNTGELFF. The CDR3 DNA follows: TGTGCCAGCAGCGTAGACGATCAACGACGGAACACCGGGGAGCTGTTTTTT.

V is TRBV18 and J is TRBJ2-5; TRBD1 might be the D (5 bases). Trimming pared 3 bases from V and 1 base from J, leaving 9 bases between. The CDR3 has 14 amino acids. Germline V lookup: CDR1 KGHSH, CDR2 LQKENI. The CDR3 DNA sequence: TGTGCCAGCTCACCTGCGCAGGGCCAAGAGACCCAGTACTTC. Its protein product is CASSPAQGQETQYF.

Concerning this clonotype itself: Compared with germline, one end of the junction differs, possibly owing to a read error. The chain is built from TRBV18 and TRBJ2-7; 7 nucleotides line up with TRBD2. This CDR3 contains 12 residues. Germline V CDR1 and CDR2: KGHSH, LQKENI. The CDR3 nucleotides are TGTGCCAGCGCACCCCGGGACTACGAGCAGTACTTT. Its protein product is CASAPRDYEQYF.

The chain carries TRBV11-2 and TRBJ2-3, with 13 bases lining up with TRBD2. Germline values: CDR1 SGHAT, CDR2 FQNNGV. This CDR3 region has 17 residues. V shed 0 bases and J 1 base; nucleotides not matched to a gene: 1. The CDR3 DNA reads TGTGCCAGCAGCTTAGACGGACTAGCGGGGGGCACAGATACGCAGTATTTT. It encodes CASSLDGLAGGTDTQYF.

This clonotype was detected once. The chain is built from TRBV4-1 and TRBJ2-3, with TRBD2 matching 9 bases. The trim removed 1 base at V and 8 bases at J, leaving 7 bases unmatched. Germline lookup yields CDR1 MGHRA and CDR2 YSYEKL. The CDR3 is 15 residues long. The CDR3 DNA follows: TGCGCCAGCAGCCAAGGAGCGGGGGGACCGGGTACGCAGTATTTT. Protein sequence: CASSQGAGGPGTQYF.

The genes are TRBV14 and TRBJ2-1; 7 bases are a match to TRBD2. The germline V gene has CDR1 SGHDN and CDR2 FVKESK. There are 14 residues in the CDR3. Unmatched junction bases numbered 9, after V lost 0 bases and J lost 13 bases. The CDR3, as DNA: TGTGCCAGCAGCCAAGATCTTGGGGGGGAGACCCAGTTCTTC. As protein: CASSQDLGGETQFF.